The 21 T cell receptor beta chains below come from one sample, sequenced in a study of blood T cells in healthy people across ages. Sample-barcoded 5' priming and a J-beta primer mix drove a second PCR of about 6 to 11 cycles. TCRdb reanalysed the 5' RACE reads using MiXCR and keeps one entry per CDR3 protein. In the table there are about 680,000 distinct CDR3 sequences, 49% of which are singletons. The material sequenced was blood. These receptors all come from a woman between 55 and 75 years old in good health.

V usage is TRBV27 and J usage is TRBJ1-2, with D maybe TRBD1 (5 bases). V lost 5 bases and J lost 6, with 13 bases in between. The CDR3 has 13 residues. Germline V gives CDR1 MNHEY, CDR2 SMNVEV (reference sequence). Here the CDR3 reads CASSKLGDNGYTF. The CDR3, as DNA: TGTGCCAGCAGTAAATTAGGGGATAATGGCTACACCTTC.

The chain combines TRBV10-3 with TRBJ2-4; either TRBD1 or TRBD2 may supply D (6 bases each). Gene TRBJ2-5 matches the end of the DNA better, so the J call may be wrong. The CDR3 spans 13 residues. Germline assignment: CDR1 ENHRY and CDR2 SYGVKD. This CDR3 is CAIREGVQETQYF. The DNA for the CDR3 is TGTGCCATCAGGGAGGGGGTGCAGGAGACCCAGTACTTC.

The V call is TRBV29-1, the J call TRBJ1-4; 8 bases are shared with TRBD1. Per the germline V gene, CDR1 is SQVTM and CDR2 is ANQGSEA. V shed 4 bases and J 7 bases; nucleotides not matched to a gene: 8. The CDR3 sequence is 14 residues long. The DNA of the CDR3 is TGCAGCGTTGGCATCGCAGGGGGCACTGAAAAACTGTTTTTT. It encodes CSVGIAGGTEKLFF.

This clonotype turned up a few times. The genes are TRBV5-1 and TRBJ2-4, with D possibly being TRBD2 (7 bases). CDR3 length: 18 amino acids. Germline V lookup: CDR1 SGHRS, CDR2 YFSETQ. Between the trimmed V and J ends, which lost 0 bases and 1 base, there was a span of 17 bases. CDR3 sequence reads: CASSLEGGGLRAKNIQYF. As DNA, the CDR3 is TGCGCCAGCAGCTTGGAGGGCGGGGGCCTCCGCGCCAAAAACATTCAGTACTTC.

This clonotype was seen only a few times. V gene TRBV2 combines with J gene TRBJ2-1, with D maybe TRBD2 (7 bases). In germline, CDR1 is SNHLY, CDR2 FYNNEI. Trimming shortened V by 6 bases and J by 8 bases, and 17 bases separated the two germline ends. This CDR3 has 14 amino acids. The CDR3 bases are TGTGCCAGCAGAACAGGGAGGGGTAGGGATGAGCAGTTCTTC. Its translation: CASRTGRGRDEQFF. Using reference TRBV2 and TRBJ2-1 for the parts outside the CDR3, the full variable domain is EPEVTQTPSHQVTQMGQEVILRCVPISNHLYFYWYRQILGQKVEFLVSFYNNEISEKSEIFDDQFSVERPDGSNFTLKIRSTKLEDSAMYFCASRTGRGRDEQFFGPGTRLTVL.

This sequence joins TRBV5-4 and TRBJ2-5; 9 bases match TRBD2. V shed 6 bases and J 4 bases; nucleotides not matched to a gene: 7. The germline gives CDR1 SGHNT, CDR2 YYREEE (reference sequence). The CDR3 length is 14 residues. The CDR3 DNA reads TGTGCCAGCAACGAGCGGGAGGTAGCAGAGACCCAGTACTTC. Its translation: CASNEREVAETQYF.

The chain has TRBV4-2 and TRBJ2-1, with 7 bases that match TRBD1. The CDR3 sequence is 16 residues long. Trimming at V came to 1 base and at J to 6 bases, leaving 9 bases not matched to a gene. From germline, CDR1 is LGHNA and CDR2 YNFKEQ. The CDR3 sequence is CASSQVVGGYGNEQFF. The CDR3 DNA reads as TGTGCCAGCAGCCAAGTTGTAGGGGGCTATGGCAATGAGCAGTTCTTC.

This clonotype showed up just a few times. This sequence joins TRBV12-3 or TRBV12-4 and TRBJ2-7; D is unresolved. V shed 6 bases and J shed 4 bases, with 10 bases lying between them. The CDR3 is made up of 12 amino acids. The CDR3 DNA reads as TGTGCCAGCAGCCCTATGTATTACGAGCAGTACTTC. The encoded protein is CASSPMYYEQYF.

Notes on this clonotype: A much more abundant neighbour one base away suggests this may be a read error. J is TRBJ1-5 and V is TRBV29-1, with D unresolved. The CDR3 sequence is 13 residues long. The ends were cut back, 6 bases at V and 0 bases at J, with 9 bases in the middle. Looked up from germline, CDR1 is SQVTM and CDR2 is ANQGSEA. The CDR3 loop is CSVQTYSNQPQHF. DNA for the CDR3: TGCAGCGTCCAGACCTATAGCAATCAGCCCCAGCATTTT.

The V and J genes are TRBV4-2 and TRBJ2-3; 7 nucleotides agree with TRBD1. Germline CDR1 LGHNA, CDR2 YNFKEQ. The ends lost 1 base at V and 6 bases at J; junction bases unmatched: 10. The length of the CDR3 is 16 residues. CDR3 amino acids: CASSQGAGGPRDTQYF. CDR3 bases: TGTGCCAGCAGCCAAGGGGCAGGGGGTCCGCGGGATACGCAGTATTTT.

This clonotype was detected a few times. Here the CDR3 reads CAWSVKGLGQYF. The DNA for the CDR3 is TGTGCCTGGAGTGTAAAGGGTCTCGGGCAGTACTTC. This sequence joins TRBV30 and TRBJ2-5; D gene ambiguous. The CDR3 contains 12 residues. CDR1 and CDR2 from the germline V gene are GTSNPN and SVGIG (reference sequence). V was cut by 0 bases and J by 11 bases, with 13 bases left in between.

The CDR3 DNA reads TGTGCCAGCAGCCGCCGGACAGGGGTCCCAGATACGCAGTATTTT. Translating it yields CASSRRTGVPDTQYF. This chain connects TRBV7-9 to TRBJ2-3; TRBD1 agrees at 9 bases. The CDR3 covers 15 residues. The trim removed 5 bases at V and 4 bases at J, leaving 7 bases unmatched. Germline CDR1 reads SEHNR; CDR2 reads FQNEAQ (reference sequence).

The J gene is TRBJ2-7, the V gene TRBV4-1; D is undetermined. With 4 bases removed from V and 2 bases from J, the gap between germline ends came to 18 bases. The CDR3 length is 16 residues. Germline lookup yields CDR1 MGHRA and CDR2 YSYEKL. The CDR3 loop is CASSPGPDGPPYEQYF. CDR3 nucleotide sequence: TGCGCCAGCAGCCCAGGTCCGGACGGACCACCCTACGAGCAGTACTTC.

This chain connects TRBV7-9 to TRBJ1-1; tentative D call: TRBD1 (5 bases). The CDR3 is 13 residues long. The germline V and J ends were trimmed by 5 bases and 2 bases, with 9 bases remaining between them. Germline values: CDR1 SEHNR, CDR2 FQNEAQ (reference sequence). Here the CDR3 DNA reads TGTGCCAGCAGCCCACAGGCCAACACTGAAGCTTTCTTT. It is translated as CASSPQANTEAFF.

This clonotype was recorded only once. The chain uses TRBV3-1 and TRBJ1-5; D possibly corresponds to TRBD1 (5 bases). Germline-derived CDR1 and CDR2 are LGHDT and YNNKEL (reference sequence). The V gene lost 0 bases and the J gene lost 5 bases, with 8 bases spanning the gap. The CDR3 is made up of 14 amino acids. CDR3 amino acids: CASSQDLGDQPQHF. The CDR3 coding sequence is TGTGCCAGCAGCCAAGATTTGGGGGATCAGCCCCAGCATTTT.

This clonotype has more than one count but fewer than ten. The V and J genes are TRBV7-9 and TRBJ2-4; maybe TRBD2 (5 bases). This CDR3 has 12 amino acids. Looked up from germline, CDR1 is SEHNR and CDR2 is FQNEAQ (reference sequence). The ends were cut back, 5 bases at V and 10 bases at J, with 12 bases in the middle. CDR3 amino acids: CASSTGGQIQYF. The CDR3 DNA follows: TGTGCCAGCAGCACCGGCGGGCAGATTCAGTACTTC.

This clonotype was counted once. Germline is not matched at one junction end, which may reflect a read error. V gene TRBV7-2 combines with J gene TRBJ2-3; D might be TRBD1 or TRBD2, each matching 5 bases. Germline assignment: CDR1 SGHTA and CDR2 FQGNSA. The CDR3 consists of 16 residues. CDR3 bases: TGTGCCACCAGCATGGGGCTGGGCGGGTACACAGATACGCAGTATTTT. This encodes CATSMGLGGYTDTQYF.

The J gene is TRBJ2-3, the V gene TRBV5-1; the D is unclear. Between the trimmed V and J ends, which lost 0 bases and 2 bases, there was a span of 10 bases. The CDR3 runs to 15 residues. Germline CDR1 reads SGHRS; CDR2 reads YFSETQ. The CDR3 protein is CASSLVRVDTDTQYF. The CDR3 bases are TGCGCCAGCAGCTTGGTCCGGGTAGACACAGATACGCAGTATTTT.

The chain employs TRBV7-3 and TRBJ2-1; perhaps TRBD1 as D (5 bases). CDR3 length: 15 residues. V lost 4 bases and J 1 base, leaving 11 bases between the germline ends. Germline CDR1 is SGHTA and CDR2 is FQGTGA. The CDR3 sequence: CASSSRQGSYNEQFF. In DNA, the CDR3 is TGTGCCAGCAGCTCCAGGCAGGGATCCTACAATGAGCAGTTCTTC.

The rearrangement uses TRBV20-1 and TRBJ2-1; either TRBD1 or TRBD2 may supply D (6 bases each). The J call may be faulty, since TRBJ2-7 better matches the DNA end. The CDR3 consists of 13 residues. Germline V gene sequence: CDR1 DFQATT, CDR2 SNEGSKA (reference sequence). CDR3 coding DNA: TGCAGTGCTGGGGGCGGGGCCTACAATGAGCAGTACTTC. It codes for CSAGGGAYNEQYF.

Only a few counts were recorded for this clonotype. The chain couples TRBV29-1 to TRBJ2-5; possibly TRBD1 or TRBD2 for D (6 bases each). Germline-derived CDR1 and CDR2 are SQVTM and ANQGSEA. V was shortened by 7 bases and J by 7 bases, with 16 bases between the two germline ends. CDR3 length: 12 amino acids. CDR3 residues: CSGEEGVGTQYF. CDR3 coding DNA: TGCAGCGGAGAGGAGGGGGTCGGGACCCAGTACTTC.